Presented here are 21 T cell receptor beta chains from one specimen sequenced in a study of beta chain features in type 1 diabetes (dated by TCRdb to the late 2010s). Libraries were made using the immunoSEQ multiplex PCR assay. The entire amount of isolated RNA was reverse transcribed using the High Capacity cDNA Reverse Transcription Kit, so the sequenced TCRB transcripts were expressed ones. The source is immuneACCESS, and TCRdb retained only in-frame sequences with V and J called. Part of the clones is not carried over; for the studies checked, unresolved V genes explain less than half of this, and the remainder is unexplained. This sample gives around 320,000 clones in total; about 15% of them show up just once. The top ten clones comprise 6.7% of the sample. Sequencing was done on a sample of central memory CD4+ T cells from blood. These receptors came from a man aged 30 to 45 in good health.

To note about this clone: This CDR3 is also generated by other DNA sequences in the sample. The rearrangement uses TRBV5-6 and TRBJ2-3; D uncertain. CDR3 length: 12 residues. The ends were cut back, 0 bases at V and 5 bases at J, with 4 bases in the middle. CDR1 is SGHDT, CDR2 YYEEEE, per germline. The CDR3 protein is CASSLGGDTQYF. CDR3 DNA: TGTGCCAGCAGCTTGGGGGGAGATACGCAGTATTTT. Filled out from reference TRBV5-6 and TRBJ2-3, the complete variable domain reads DAGVTQSPTHLIKTRGQQVTLRCSPKSGHDTVSWYQQALGQGPQFIFQYYEEEERQRGNFPDRFSGHQFPNYSSELNVNALLLGDSALYLCASSLGGDTQYFGPGTRLTVL.

The chain joins TRBV30 to TRBJ2-2; D gene unclear. The CDR3 is made up of 14 amino acids. Per the germline V gene, CDR1 is GTSNPN and CDR2 is SVGIG (reference sequence). The V end was cut by 0 bases, the J end by 1 base, with 6 bases between. This chain's CDR3 is CAWSVGQNTGELFF. DNA for the CDR3: TGTGCCTGGAGTGTCGGGCAGAACACCGGGGAGCTGTTTTTT.

As to this clone: Germline and junction disagree at one end, which may indicate a read error. This chain joins TRBV2 and TRBJ1-2, with D hard to call. This CDR3 contains 13 residues. Germline V CDR1 and CDR2: SNHLY, FYNNEI. As DNA, the CDR3 is TGTGCCAGCAATGAAGCGAGAGGGTATGGCTACACCTTC. It specifies CASNEARGYGYTF.

This clone was picked up many times. V is TRBV6-1 and J is TRBJ1-1, with a weak D call TRBD1 (5 bases). The V end was cut by 5 bases, the J end by 2 bases, with 15 bases between. CDR1 and CDR2 (germline): MNHNS, SASEGT. CDR3 size: 15 residues. CDR3 nucleotides: TGTGCCAGCAGTAGAGGCGGGGGGTTTAACACTGAAGCTTTCTTT. Translating gives CASSRGGGFNTEAFF.

This clone showed up just a few times. The CDR3 here is CASSLSGVNTEAFF. As DNA, the CDR3 is TGTGCCAGCAGCTTGTCGGGGGTGAACACTGAAGCTTTCTTT. The chain uses TRBV5-6 and TRBJ1-1; tentative D call: TRBD1 (5 bases). The V gene lost 1 base and the J gene lost 0 bases, with 7 bases spanning the gap. The germline gives CDR1 SGHDT, CDR2 YYEEEE. This CDR3 region has 14 residues.

The chain links TRBV9 to TRBJ2-5; TRBD2 is a possible D gene (5 bases). V gave up 0 bases and J gave up 5 bases, with 14 bases separating them. Germline values: CDR1 SGDLS, CDR2 YYNGEE. CDR3 size: 15 residues. The CDR3 loop is CASSVAPGVRETQYF. The DNA for the CDR3 is TGTGCCAGCAGCGTAGCCCCCGGGGTAAGGGAGACCCAGTACTTC.

Many counts were recorded for this clone. The chain links TRBV7-2 to TRBJ1-6, with D uncertain. CDR1 is SGHTA, CDR2 FQGNSA, per germline. Trimming removed 5 bases from V and 7 bases from J, with 12 bases in between. This CDR3 region has 14 residues. The CDR3 DNA sequence: TGTGCCAGCAGCGGAAGGTTCATGAATTCACCCCTCCACTTT. Translated: CASSGRFMNSPLHF.

A few counts support this clone. This chain uses TRBV12-2 with TRBJ2-1; TRBD2 is the table's D call, not checked against the DNA. TRBV12-2 is tagged as a pseudogene. CDR3 size: 13 residues. CDR3 nucleotide sequence: TGTGCGGTCGGATGGAGCTCCTACAATGAGCAGTTCTTC. Translation gives CAVGWSSYNEQFF.

This clone was counted between two and nine times. The chain carries TRBV6-4 and TRBJ2-3; weak D call: TRBD2 (6 bases). CDR1 is MRHNA and CDR2 is SNTAGT in the germline V gene. Trimming left V 5 bases short and J 2 bases short, with 11 bases between. The CDR3 has 14 amino acids. In DNA, the CDR3 is TGTGCCAGCAGTCGACTAGGGTACACAGATACGCAGTATTTT. It specifies CASSRLGYTDTQYF.

A few counts support this clone. V and J are TRBV10-3 and TRBJ2-1; perhaps TRBD2 as D (6 bases). The CDR3 is made up of 15 amino acids. The germline CDR1 and CDR2 sequences are ENHRY and SYGVKD. Trimming removed 7 bases from V and 0 bases from J, with 13 bases in between. CDR3 residues: CAIKAAGSSYNEQFF. The CDR3 DNA sequence: TGTGCCATCAAGGCCGCGGGGAGCTCCTACAATGAGCAGTTCTTC.

The rearrangement uses TRBV14 and TRBJ1-5; D remains unclear. The CDR3 extends over 13 amino acids. Germline CDR1 is SGHDN and CDR2 is FVKESK. V gave up 2 bases and J gave up 9 bases, with 11 bases separating them. The CDR3 DNA reads as TGTGCCAGCAGCCAACTCTTTGAGGGGCCCCAGCATTTT. Amino acids: CASSQLFEGPQHF. Together with reference TRBV14 and TRBJ1-5, the CDR3 gives the full variable domain: EAGVTQFPSHSVIEKGQTVTLRCDPISGHDNLYWYRRVMGKEIKFLLHFVKESKQDESGMPNNRFLAERTGGTYSTLKVQPAELEDSGVYFCASSQLFEGPQHFGDGTRLSIL.

The rearrangement joins TRBV5-6 to TRBJ2-6; 7 bases agree with TRBD1. Trimming removed 0 bases from V and 0 bases from J; junction bases left unmatched: 0. Germline V gives CDR1 SGHDT, CDR2 YYEEEE. This CDR3 region has 16 residues. As DNA, the CDR3 is TGTGCCAGCAGCTTGGGACAGGGCTCTGGGGCCAACGTCCTGACTTTC. It codes for CASSLGQGSGANVLTF. Full variable domain (outside the CDR3, taken from reference TRBV5-6 and TRBJ2-6): DAGVTQSPTHLIKTRGQQVTLRCSPKSGHDTVSWYQQALGQGPQFIFQYYEEEERQRGNFPDRFSGHQFPNYSSELNVNALLLGDSALYLCASSLGQGSGANVLTFGAGSRLTVL.

In this sample, this clone turned up a few times. This chain uses TRBV5-1 with TRBJ2-5; no definite D call. This CDR3 comprises 13 residues. Germline CDR1 and CDR2: SGHRS and YFSETQ. Deletions cut 1 base from V and 3 bases from J, with 7 bases between. This chain's CDR3 is CASSLWLKETQYF. Written as DNA, the CDR3 is TGCGCCAGCAGCTTGTGGCTAAAAGAGACCCAGTACTTC.

This clone was counted only a few times. Distinct nucleotide sequences in the sample also encode this CDR3. The chain carries TRBV29-1 and TRBJ1-1; TRBD1 matches 7 bases. This CDR3 is 12 amino acids long. The germline V gene has CDR1 SQVTM and CDR2 ANQGSEA. J was trimmed by 4 bases and V by 4 bases; bases with no gene match: 3. The CDR3 spells CSVGAGGTEAFF. Here the CDR3 DNA reads TGCAGCGTTGGAGCAGGGGGCACTGAAGCTTTCTTT.

The chain couples TRBV2 to TRBJ2-3; D is undetermined. CDR3 length: 15 residues. CDR1 SNHLY and CDR2 FYNNEI come from the germline V gene. Trimming cost V 4 bases and J 0 bases, with 11 bases left between them. The DNA of the CDR3 is TGTGCCAGCAGTGGGTTCGGGTCTAGCACAGATACGCAGTATTTT. Encoded protein: CASSGFGSSTDTQYF.

This clone has a handful of counts. The V and J genes are TRBV4-1 and TRBJ1-5; no firm D call. CDR3 length: 13 residues. Trimming shortened V by 1 base and J by 7 bases, and 8 bases separated the two germline ends. Germline CDR1 MGHRA, CDR2 YSYEKL. Here the CDR3 reads CASSQARGQPQHF. CDR3 nucleotides: TGCGCCAGCAGCCAAGCTCGAGGACAGCCCCAGCATTTT.

The V gene is TRBV4-1, the J gene TRBJ2-1; D is uncertain. V was shortened by 1 base and J by 3 bases, with 13 bases between the two germline ends. Germline values: CDR1 MGHRA, CDR2 YSYEKL. The CDR3 has 16 amino acids. CDR3: CASSQVDMLSYNEQFF. CDR3 coding DNA: TGCGCCAGCAGCCAAGTAGATATGTTAAGCTACAATGAGCAGTTCTTC.

This clone was counted only a few times. The gene calls are TRBV9 and TRBJ1-2, with D unclear. This CDR3 is 13 amino acids long. V dropped 8 bases and J dropped 6 bases, with 17 bases sitting between them. CDR1 SGDLS and CDR2 YYNGEE come from the germline V gene. As DNA, the CDR3 is TGTGCCAGTTCGGTCGACGGGCTGAATGGCTACACCTTC. Its protein is CASSVDGLNGYTF.

This clone was detected ten times or more. The chain combines TRBV18 with TRBJ2-1, with unresolved D. Per germline, CDR1 KGHSH and CDR2 LQKENI. This CDR3 comprises 15 residues. Trimming removed 4 bases from V and 6 bases from J, with 16 bases in between. The CDR3 DNA reads TGTGCCAGCTCACTCACACCCGGGCTAGGCAATGAGCAGTTCTTC. Translation gives CASSLTPGLGNEQFF.

The gene calls are TRBV10-3 and TRBJ2-7; 9 bases are shared with TRBD1. J was trimmed by 6 bases and V by 10 bases; bases with no gene match: 10. The CDR3 runs 13 residues. Germline values: CDR1 ENHRY, CDR2 SYGVKD. The CDR3 DNA reads as TGTGCCACCCGACCGGGACAGGGCATCGAGCAGTACGTC. Protein sequence: CATRPGQGIEQYV.

V usage is TRBV5-6 and J usage is TRBJ2-7, with D maybe TRBD2 (5 bases). The CDR3 extends over 15 amino acids. Per germline, CDR1 SGHDT and CDR2 YYEEEE. Between the trimmed V and J ends, which lost 2 bases and 3 bases, there was a span of 15 bases. The CDR3 DNA sequence: TGTGCCAGCAGCTTATTTACTGGGAGCTTCTACGAGCAGTACGTC. It encodes CASSLFTGSFYEQYV.